A single T cell receptor (beta chain) is shown here with its context. Its antigen is unidentified. The sample belongs to a study of T-cell reconstitution after alpha-beta-depleted transplantation in children. Study conclusions and caveats: Newly produced T cells mostly accounted for T-cell counts and diversity one year post-transplant. TCRbeta diversity was high at day 60 in some patients (a result of surviving recipient T cells and thymic progenitors). By about two months after transplant, alpha-beta T cells reportedly arose from several hundred graft clones that had expanded.

The V and J ends lost 3 bases and 4 bases respectively, with 21 bases between them. CDR3 length: 17 amino acids. Molecular barcoding with unique molecular identifiers was used for the TCRbeta library. MiXCR was run by TCRdb on the PCR reads, yielding one entry per CDR3 protein. The table includes about 600,000 distinct CDR3 sequences, under 25% detected once. This clonotype originated in a boy younger than two who had a stem cell transplant for acute myeloid leukemia, so the T cells may come from the graft donor. The genes are TRBV12-3 or TRBV12-4 and TRBJ2-5; possibly TRBD2 for D (6 bases). The sample consisted of PBMCs, mostly from graft donor cells, taken 360 days after TCRalphabeta/CD19-depleted stem cell transplant. In DNA form, the CDR3 reads TGTGCCAGCAGTTTTTCGGCCGGCGGGGAAAAGGGAGAGACCCAGTACTTC. As protein: CASSFSAGGEKGETQYF.